A selection of T cell receptor beta chains follows, all from one sample in a study of blood T cell repertoires in COVID-19. The assay was immunoSEQ multiplex PCR, and TCRdb's table has in-frame clones only and misses some. The sample has around 250,000 clones; around nine tenths are singletons. Sequenced input: PBMCs or T cells enriched from blood (not recorded which). The receptors shown here come from a woman between 40 and 55 years old who had been exposed to COVID-19. The CDR3 runs from the conserved cysteine through the conserved F or W. The size of a clone is reported for some rows only, either as once, few or many, or as a class for expanded clones.

j_call v_call clone_size cdr3_aa
TRBJ1-1 TRBV28 . CASSTTTGYTEAFF
TRBJ1-2 TRBV7-9 . CASSFDRVMANYGYTF
TRBJ2-1 TRBV5-4 . CASRSDRGGLNEQFF
TRBJ1-1 TRBV11-3 . CASSLYDSLNTEAFF
TRBJ2-2 TRBV10-3 . CAIRDRSNSGELFF
TRBJ1-5 TRBV4-1 . CASSQEPGQANQPQHF
TRBJ1-3 TRBV11-2 . CASSSDRVGTIYF
TRBJ2-7 TRBV20-1 . CSASVDRATYEQYF
TRBJ1-1 TRBV19 . CASSIAGTDETEAFF
TRBJ2-3 TRBV5-4 . CASSPGSGSTRGTDTQYF
TRBJ1-1 TRBV2 . CASMRGVNTEAFF
TRBJ1-5 TRBV5-6 . CASSFHSNQPQHF
TRBJ1-5 TRBV28 . CASRRRDSVTSNQPQHF
TRBJ2-5 TRBV27 . CASSPRTTVLALETQYF
TRBJ1-2 TRBV6-5 once CASSRRQAYGYTF
TRBJ1-2 TRBV30 . CAWETGWRNYGYTF
TRBJ1-5 TRBV19 . CASSWDTGSNQPQHF
TRBJ2-3 TRBV5-1 . CASSSPGTSGGESTDTQYF
TRBJ2-3 TRBV4-3 . CASSPKAASTDTQYF
TRBJ2-2 TRBV24-1 . CATSGPGLMNTGELFF
TRBJ2-2 TRBV7-9 . CASSLQGAIAYTGELFF
TRBJ2-7 TRBV7-8 . CASSLYRVSYEQYF
TRBJ1-1 TRBV18 once CASSPQPTVNTEAFF
TRBJ2-5 TRBV12-3/TRBV12-4 . CASSSDRGETQYF
TRBJ1-5 TRBV11-3 . CASSFPQPQHF
TRBJ1-1 TRBV11-3 . CASSSWTGVDTEAFF
TRBJ1-6 TRBV5-1 . CASSAGTGNSPLHF
TRBJ1-6 TRBV27 few CASSLGLVSSYNSPLHF
TRBJ2-3 TRBV6-2/TRBV6-3 . CASSPLAGGPLGSTDTQYF
TRBJ1-3 TRBV28 once CASIGTGGENTIYF
TRBJ1-2 TRBV18 . CASSKEQGGAYGYTF
TRBJ1-4 TRBV29-1 . CSVRQGVNEKLFF
TRBJ2-2 TRBV19 . CASSYNTGELFF
TRBJ1-5 TRBV25-1 . CASSEGGQGGQPQHF
TRBJ2-3 TRBV20-1 . CSASRFTEGGDTQYF
TRBJ1-2 TRBV7-2 . CASSHRDRNYGYTF
TRBJ1-2 TRBV5-4 once CASTSGGGGQYGYTF
TRBJ1-2 TRBV28 . CASSTAGTGFSTTF
TRBJ2-3 TRBV5-8 few CASSFTLDLTDTQYF
TRBJ2-7 TRBV7-2 . CASSPQTGTYEQYF
TRBJ1-3 TRBV3-1/TRBV3-2 . CASTTGPSGNTIYF
TRBJ2-5 TRBV7-3 . CASSSGGGEETQYF
TRBJ1-1 TRBV4-3 . CASNWHEDDTRSEAFF
TRBJ1-1 TRBV29-1 once CSVERRLMNTEAFF
TRBJ1-5 TRBV30 . CAWSSSVNQPQHF
TRBJ2-1 TRBV5-6 . CASSLGLAGIHNEQFF
TRBJ1-5 TRBV11-2 . CASSLGPRGAEPQHF
TRBJ2-5 TRBV11-3 . CASSLVSTGTQYF